Listed below are T cell receptor beta chains from one sample, sequenced in a study of blood T cell repertoires in COVID-19. The protocol was immunoSEQ multiplex PCR, while the TCRdb copy is restricted to in-frame clones and leaves out a portion. This sample yields fewer than 200,000 clones, of which about 85% are seen a single time; under 30% belongs to the top ten. The specimen sequenced was peripheral blood. The receptors here all came from a man in his 60s with acute or convalescent COVID-19. The CDR3 runs from the conserved cysteine through the conserved F or W. A D gene is named only where the DNA matches it firmly.

d_gene: NA; v_gene: TRBV4-1; j_gene: TRBJ2-6; CDR3aa: CASSQDFGGGSLTGANVLTF
d_gene: NA; v_gene: TRBV20-1; j_gene: TRBJ2-1; CDR3aa: CSASSLDEQFF
d_gene: TRBD2; v_gene: TRBV7-6; j_gene: TRBJ2-1; CDR3aa: CASSLARTSGRSQVNEQFF
d_gene: NA; v_gene: TRBV6-1; j_gene: TRBJ1-2; CDR3aa: CASSDNRGLRGYTF
d_gene: NA; v_gene: TRBV7-9; j_gene: TRBJ1-6; CDR3aa: CASSLVEVSRSPLHF
d_gene: NA; v_gene: TRBV19; j_gene: TRBJ1-5; CDR3aa: CASSRVWGRSNQPQHF
d_gene: TRBD1; v_gene: TRBV29-1; j_gene: TRBJ1-1; CDR3aa: CSGRTGSTEAFF
d_gene: NA; v_gene: TRBV4-1; j_gene: TRBJ2-5; CDR3aa: CASSPLYGEAQETQYF
d_gene: TRBD1; v_gene: TRBV4-2; j_gene: TRBJ1-2; CDR3aa: CASSQEGQGNYGYTF
d_gene: TRBD1; v_gene: TRBV10-2; j_gene: TRBJ1-2; CDR3aa: CASSERGRDGYTF
d_gene: NA; v_gene: TRBV6-5; j_gene: TRBJ2-1; CDR3aa: CASSSNGYEQFF
d_gene: TRBD1; v_gene: TRBV28; j_gene: TRBJ2-7; CDR3aa: CASNAQGAGEQYF
d_gene: NA; v_gene: TRBV25-1; j_gene: TRBJ1-1; CDR3aa: CASSESGMATPEAFF
d_gene: TRBD1; v_gene: TRBV7-9; j_gene: TRBJ1-1; CDR3aa: CASSLKGANTEAFF
d_gene: NA; v_gene: TRBV18; j_gene: TRBJ2-1; CDR3aa: CASSTGLDNEQFF
d_gene: NA; v_gene: TRBV27; j_gene: TRBJ1-5; CDR3aa: CASSPRPGLGNQPQHF
d_gene: NA; v_gene: TRBV20-1; j_gene: TRBJ1-5; CDR3aa: CSASSGLPSNQPQHF
d_gene: NA; v_gene: TRBV5-4; j_gene: TRBJ2-3; CDR3aa: CASSFRTSTDTQYF
d_gene: TRBD1; v_gene: TRBV5-4; j_gene: TRBJ2-5; CDR3aa: CASSPSGQVYQETQYF
d_gene: TRBD2; v_gene: TRBV11-3; j_gene: TRBJ2-3; CDR3aa: CASSSRGARPSGGADTQYF
d_gene: NA; v_gene: TRBV12-5; j_gene: TRBJ1-5; CDR3aa: CASGLVIGEPNQPQHF
d_gene: NA; v_gene: TRBV24-1; j_gene: TRBJ2-3; CDR3aa: CATSVRGGTDTQYF
d_gene: TRBD1; v_gene: TRBV10-3; j_gene: TRBJ1-2; CDR3aa: CAISEGAGGSGYTF
d_gene: TRBD1; v_gene: TRBV19; j_gene: TRBJ1-1; CDR3aa: CASRGQGGGGTEAFF
d_gene: NA; v_gene: TRBV7-2; j_gene: TRBJ1-5; CDR3aa: CASSFTGSSNQPQHF
d_gene: TRBD2; v_gene: TRBV24-1; j_gene: TRBJ2-1; CDR3aa: CATSERLAGGYNEQFF
d_gene: NA; v_gene: TRBV5-4; j_gene: TRBJ1-6; CDR3aa: CASSLGRGAYNSPLHF
d_gene: NA; v_gene: TRBV4-1; j_gene: TRBJ1-2; CDR3aa: CASSQDPGGLNNYGYTF
d_gene: TRBD1; v_gene: TRBV5-1; j_gene: TRBJ1-1; CDR3aa: CASSLTGVVTEAFF
d_gene: TRBD2; v_gene: TRBV24-1; j_gene: TRBJ2-3; CDR3aa: CATSDPTSGGAGPQYF
d_gene: TRBD1; v_gene: TRBV11-2; j_gene: TRBJ1-2; CDR3aa: CASSARRQGNYGYTF
d_gene: TRBD2; v_gene: TRBV3-1/TRBV3-2; j_gene: TRBJ2-5; CDR3aa: CASSLSAGLQETQYF
d_gene: NA; v_gene: TRBV9; j_gene: TRBJ2-7; CDR3aa: CASSAVTGYEQYF
d_gene: TRBD1; v_gene: TRBV6-5; j_gene: TRBJ2-3; CDR3aa: CASRPGQGFTDTQYF
d_gene: TRBD1; v_gene: TRBV2; j_gene: TRBJ2-5; CDR3aa: CASSDNRDSIQETQYF
d_gene: TRBD1; v_gene: TRBV30; j_gene: TRBJ1-4; CDR3aa: CAWSPYWTGFSVNPNEKLFF
d_gene: TRBD1; v_gene: TRBV5-4; j_gene: TRBJ1-5; CDR3aa: CASSRDRESQPQHF
d_gene: NA; v_gene: TRBV24-1; j_gene: TRBJ2-3; CDR3aa: CATSEKRSTDTQYF
d_gene: TRBD2; v_gene: TRBV2; j_gene: TRBJ2-2; CDR3aa: CASKTASGSLGELFF
d_gene: NA; v_gene: TRBV6-5; j_gene: TRBJ1-2; CDR3aa: CAKQGPTNYGYTF
d_gene: TRBD2; v_gene: TRBV5-1; j_gene: TRBJ2-7; CDR3aa: CASSLGTSGTYEQYF
d_gene: NA; v_gene: TRBV7-3; j_gene: TRBJ2-2; CDR3aa: CASSFRNTGELFF